This entry lists 10 T cell receptor beta chains sequenced from one sample in a study of blood T cell repertoires in COVID-19. The table came from immunoSEQ multiplex PCR; TCRdb's copy has only in-frame clones and leaves some out. This table has about 200,000 clones, around four fifths appearing once. Sequencing input: PBMCs or T cells enriched from blood (not recorded which). These receptors were collected from a woman aged 45-60 years who had been exposed to COVID-19.

This clone has more than one count but fewer than ten. The V and J genes are TRBV7-9 and TRBJ2-7; D is perhaps TRBD2 (6 bases). Germline V CDR1 and CDR2: SEHNR, FQNEAQ (reference sequence). The V gene lost 1 base and the J gene lost 0 bases, with 16 bases spanning the gap. CDR3 size: 17 residues. The CDR3 sequence is CASSLGVGGLSSYEQYF. The CDR3 bases are TGTGCCAGCAGCTTAGGTGTTGGGGGGTTAAGCTCCTACGAGCAGTACTTC.

The chain recombines TRBV7-3 with TRBJ2-2; 8 positions match TRBD1. Per the germline V gene, CDR1 is SGHTA and CDR2 is FQGTGA. The length of the CDR3 is 16 residues. With 4 bases clipped from V and 4 bases from J, the junction kept 8 bases outside the gene matches. CDR3 region: CASSSRTGKGTGELFF. In nucleotides, the CDR3 is TGTGCCAGCAGCTCCCGGACAGGGAAGGGCACCGGGGAGCTGTTTTTT. Drawing the rest from reference TRBV7-3 and TRBJ2-2, the complete variable domain is GAGVSQTPSNKVTEKGKYVELRCDPISGHTALYWYRQSLGQGPEFLIYFQGTGAADDSGLPNDRFFAVRPEGSVSTLKIQRTERGDSAVYLCASSSRTGKGTGELFFGEGSRLTVL.

This clone was observed a single time. This chain connects TRBV4-2 to TRBJ2-5; 15 nucleotides line up with TRBD2. This CDR3 is built from 17 residues. In germline, CDR1 is LGHNA, CDR2 YNFKEQ. V shed 0 bases, J shed 3 bases, and the junction held 2 bases outside the gene matches. For the CDR3, the DNA is TGTGCCAGCAGCCAAGACCGGACTAGCGGGGGGGAAGAGACCCAGTACTTC. The encoded protein is CASSQDRTSGGEETQYF.

The chain links TRBV2 to TRBJ1-4, with D uncertain. The CDR3 spans 13 residues. V was cut by 7 bases and J by 10 bases, with 16 bases left in between. Looked up from germline, CDR1 is SNHLY and CDR2 is FYNNEI. The chain's CDR3 is CASIGEGRGKLFF. The CDR3, as DNA: TGTGCCAGCATTGGCGAGGGTCGAGGAAAACTGTTTTTT.

The V call is TRBV19, the J call TRBJ1-6; 9 bases match TRBD1. Germline lookup yields CDR1 LNHDA and CDR2 SQIVND (reference sequence). The CDR3 covers 15 residues. V was clipped by 8 bases and J by 7 bases; unmatched bases: 9. The CDR3 protein is CASGSSGQGNSPLHF. The CDR3 DNA reads TGTGCCAGTGGTTCTTCCGGACAGGGGAATTCACCCCTCCACTTT.

The V call is TRBV2, the J call TRBJ2-7; 9 positions agree with TRBD1. Germline-derived CDR1 and CDR2 are SNHLY and FYNNEI. Trimming removed 4 bases from V and 5 bases from J; junction bases left unmatched: 9. The CDR3 loop spans 15 amino acids. CDR3 coding DNA: TGTGCCAGCAGTGTGAGGACAGGGGTAATAAACGAGCAGTACTTC. Translation gives CASSVRTGVINEQYF. The whole variable domain, filled in from reference TRBV2 and TRBJ2-7, reads EPEVTQTPSHQVTQMGQEVILRCVPISNHLYFYWYRQILGQKVEFLVSFYNNEISEKSEIFDDQFSVERPDGSNFTLKIRSTKLEDSAMYFCASSVRTGVINEQYFGPGTRLTVT.

V usage is TRBV11-2 and J usage is TRBJ1-6, with 8 bases that match TRBD1. The germline V gene encodes CDR1 SGHAT and CDR2 FQNNGV. CDR3 length: 15 residues. Unmatched junction bases numbered 9, after V lost 4 bases and J lost 10 bases. The DNA for the CDR3 is TGTGCCAGCAGCTCTGGGGTGGACAGGGTATCACCCCTCCACTTT. It yields the protein CASSSGVDRVSPLHF.

V is TRBV24-1 and J is TRBJ2-1, with D possibly TRBD2 on 5 matching bases. This CDR3 has 15 residues. Looked up from germline, CDR1 is KGHDR and CDR2 is SFDVKD. V lost 1 base, J lost 1 base, and 7 bases lay in between. CDR3 sequence (DNA): TGTGCCACCAGTGATTTCCGGGGTTCCTACAATGAGCAGTTCTTC. Translated, it gives CATSDFRGSYNEQFF.

The chain employs TRBV4-3 and TRBJ1-3; TRBD1 matches 7 bases. Losses at the gene ends were 3 bases for V and 2 bases for J; bases not matched to a gene: 7. Germline V lookup: CDR1 LGHNA, CDR2 YSLEER. The CDR3 has 16 residues. This chain's CDR3 is CASSQDDRVPGNTIYF. The CDR3 DNA follows: TGCGCCAGCAGCCAGGATGACAGGGTCCCTGGAAACACCATATATTTT.

V is TRBV7-6 and J is TRBJ2-1, with 8 positions matching TRBD2. In germline, CDR1 is SGHVS, CDR2 FNYEAQ. The trim removed 5 bases at V and 4 bases at J, leaving 13 bases unmatched. This CDR3 contains 17 residues. The CDR3 nucleotides are TGTGCCAGCAGCGCCCGGCCCGGGACTAGGGGGTACAATGAGCAGTTCTTC. Translated: CASSARPGTRGYNEQFF.